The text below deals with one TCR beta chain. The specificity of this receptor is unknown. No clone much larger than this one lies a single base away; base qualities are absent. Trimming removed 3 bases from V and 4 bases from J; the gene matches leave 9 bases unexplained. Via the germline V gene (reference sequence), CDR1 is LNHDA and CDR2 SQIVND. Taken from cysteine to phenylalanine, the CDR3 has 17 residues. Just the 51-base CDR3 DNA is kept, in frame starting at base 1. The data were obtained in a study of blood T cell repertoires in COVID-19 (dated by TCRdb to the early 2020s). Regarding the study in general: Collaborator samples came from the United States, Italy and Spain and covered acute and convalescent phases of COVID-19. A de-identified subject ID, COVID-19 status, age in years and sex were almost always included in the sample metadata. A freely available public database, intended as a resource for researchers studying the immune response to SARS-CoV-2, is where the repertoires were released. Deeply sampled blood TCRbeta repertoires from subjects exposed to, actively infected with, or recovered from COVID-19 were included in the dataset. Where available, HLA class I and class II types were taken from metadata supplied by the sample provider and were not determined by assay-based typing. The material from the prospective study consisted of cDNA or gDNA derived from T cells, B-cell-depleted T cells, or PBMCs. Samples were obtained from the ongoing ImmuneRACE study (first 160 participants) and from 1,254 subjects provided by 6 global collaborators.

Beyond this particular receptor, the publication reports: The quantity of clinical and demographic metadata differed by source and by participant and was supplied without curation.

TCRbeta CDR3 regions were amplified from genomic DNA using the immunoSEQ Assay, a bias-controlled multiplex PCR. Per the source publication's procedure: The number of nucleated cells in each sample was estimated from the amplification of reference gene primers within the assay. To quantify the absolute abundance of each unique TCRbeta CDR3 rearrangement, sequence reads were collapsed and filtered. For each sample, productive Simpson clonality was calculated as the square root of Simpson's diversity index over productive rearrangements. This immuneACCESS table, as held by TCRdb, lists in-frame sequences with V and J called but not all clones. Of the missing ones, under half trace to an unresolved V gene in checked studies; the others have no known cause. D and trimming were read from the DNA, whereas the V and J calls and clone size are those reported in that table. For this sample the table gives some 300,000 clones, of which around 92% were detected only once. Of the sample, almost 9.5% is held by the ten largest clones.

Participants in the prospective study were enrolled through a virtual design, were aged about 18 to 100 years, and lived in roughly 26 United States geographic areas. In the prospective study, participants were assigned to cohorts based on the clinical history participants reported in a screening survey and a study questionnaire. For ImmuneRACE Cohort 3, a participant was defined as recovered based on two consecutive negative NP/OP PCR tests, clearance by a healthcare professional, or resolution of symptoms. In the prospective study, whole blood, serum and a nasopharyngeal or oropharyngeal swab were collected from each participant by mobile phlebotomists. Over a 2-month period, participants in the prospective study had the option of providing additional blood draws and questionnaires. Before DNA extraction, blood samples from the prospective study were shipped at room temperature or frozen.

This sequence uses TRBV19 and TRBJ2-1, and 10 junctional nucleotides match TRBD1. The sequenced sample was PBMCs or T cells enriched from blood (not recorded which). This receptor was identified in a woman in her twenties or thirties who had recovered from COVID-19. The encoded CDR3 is CASSMHPEGQGYNEQFF. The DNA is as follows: TGTGCCAGTAGTATGCATCCCGAGGGACAGGGGTACAATGAGCAGTTCTTC.